A single sample gave rise to the 25 T cell receptor beta chains below, sequenced in a study of metastatic and nonmetastatic thyroid tumors. Via MiXCR, TCRdb re-called the PCR reads. The profile shows under 100,000 clones, around 7.8% of them singletons. Among the patients, none had received any treatment before thyroid surgery. Material for sequencing was blood. Receptors were obtained from a female donor with papillary thyroid cancer or a benign thyroid nodule (not recorded which). Some clones in this sample may be carry-over from other donors' samples.

Many counts were recorded for this clone. This chain connects TRBV24-1 to TRBJ2-7; D gene unclear. Per germline, CDR1 KGHDR and CDR2 SFDVKD. V lost 1 base, J lost 7 bases, and 4 bases lay in between. This CDR3 has 11 residues. DNA for the CDR3: TGTGCCACCAGTGATTTCGGAGAGCAGTACTTC. Its translation is CATSDFGEQYF.

This clone appeared many times. Other DNA sequences within the sample encode an identical CDR3. The rearrangement uses TRBV18 and TRBJ2-6; D unclear. CDR1 is KGHSH, CDR2 LQKENI, per germline. The CDR3 is made up of 15 amino acids. V was trimmed by 1 base and J by 2 bases, leaving 6 bases between them. CDR3 amino acids: CASSPQGAGANVLTF. CDR3 DNA: TGTGCCAGCTCACCACAGGGCGCTGGGGCCAACGTCCTGACTTTC. Variable domain in full (rest from reference TRBV18 and TRBJ2-6): NAGVMQNPRHLVRRRGQEARLRCSPMKGHSHVYWYRQLPEEGLKFMVYLQKENIIDESGMPKERFSAEFPKEGPSILRIQQVVRGDSAAYFCASSPQGAGANVLTFGAGSRLTVL.

This clone was recorded at least ten times. The chain combines TRBV4-1 with TRBJ2-1; 9 nucleotides agree with TRBD2. The germline gives CDR1 MGHRA, CDR2 YSYEKL. V lost 4 bases, J lost 4 bases, and 5 bases stayed unmatched. The CDR3 covers 15 residues. CDR3 bases: TGCGCCAGCAGCCTGAGCGGGGGGCCTTACAATGAGCAGTTCTTC. Translated, it gives CASSLSGGPYNEQFF.

This clone appeared many times. The chain couples TRBV7-9 to TRBJ2-7, with D uncertain. The CDR3 loop spans 13 amino acids. The V gene's germline CDR1 is SEHNR and CDR2 FQNEAQ (reference sequence). V lost 4 bases and J lost 5, with 12 bases in between. The CDR3 region has the DNA TGTGCCAGCAGCTCACCAGTCAAGAACGAGCAGTACTTC. Translation: CASSSPVKNEQYF.

This clone was detected ten times or more. V is TRBV11-2 and J is TRBJ2-3; D perhaps matches TRBD1 (6 bases). The V end was cut by 7 bases, the J end by 0 bases, with 14 bases between. This CDR3 contains 15 residues. Germline values: CDR1 SGHAT, CDR2 FQNNGV. The CDR3 nucleotides are TGTGCCAGCACCTTTGGACAGTCTAGCACAGATACGCAGTATTTT. Its translation is CASTFGQSSTDTQYF.

By sample fraction, this clone is medium-sized (0.01 to 0.1%). This chain links TRBV28 with TRBJ1-5; TRBD1 agrees at 12 bases. V dropped 6 bases and J dropped 3; count of bases not matched to a gene: 9. Germline V gene data show CDR1 as MDHEN and CDR2 as SYDVKM. The CDR3 consists of 17 residues. CDR3 DNA sequence: TGTGCCAGCAGGCCCTACGGGGACAGGGGGCCCAATCAGCCCCAGCATTTT. It is translated as CASRPYGDRGPNQPQHF.

Comments on this clone: At one boundary the junction diverges from the germline segment, which might be a read error. The rearrangement uses TRBV6-1 and TRBJ1-6; D might be TRBD1 (5 bases). The CDR3 has 15 residues. Germline values: CDR1 MNHNS, CDR2 SASEGT. DNA of the CDR3: TGTGCCATCAGTGAGCCAGGGATGTATAATTCACCCCTCCACTTT. Amino acids: CAISEPGMYNSPLHF.

This clone has at least ten counts. The chain uses TRBV6-4 and TRBJ2-3; 12 nucleotides line up with TRBD2. Germline values: CDR1 MRHNA, CDR2 SNTAGT. The CDR3 extends over 14 amino acids. V lost 8 bases, J lost 8 bases, and 8 bases stayed unmatched. DNA of the CDR3: TGTGCCAGCTCTAGCGGGGGGGAAGTCGGTACGCAGTATTTT. It encodes CASSSGGEVGTQYF.

This clone was seen many times. V usage is TRBV3-1 and J usage is TRBJ2-1, with TRBD2 identical over 7 bases. V lost 4 bases and J lost 0; bases outside the gene matches: 9. Germline CDR1 and CDR2: LGHDT and YNNKEL (reference sequence). This CDR3 comprises 17 residues. The CDR3 here is CASSPYLAESSYNEQFF. CDR3 bases: TGTGCCAGCAGCCCTTATCTAGCGGAGAGCTCCTACAATGAGCAGTTCTTC.

The sample holds many counts of this clone. The V call is TRBV6-1, the J call TRBJ2-7, with 7 bases matching TRBD1. Trimming at V came to 6 bases and at J to 1 base, leaving 6 bases not matched to a gene. CDR3 length: 14 amino acids. Germline CDR1 is MNHNS and CDR2 is SASEGT. The chain's CDR3 is CASSWDSFSYEQYF. Written as DNA, the CDR3 is TGTGCCAGCAGCTGGGACAGTTTTTCCTACGAGCAGTACTTC.

Sample share makes this clone medium-sized (0.01 to 0.1%). The chain combines TRBV9 with TRBJ2-7; 14 bases match TRBD2. Germline lookup yields CDR1 SGDLS and CDR2 YYNGEE. J gave up 3 bases and V 3 bases, and 14 bases lay outside the gene matches. The CDR3 runs to 19 residues. For the CDR3, the DNA is TGTGCCAGCAGCGACGGGACTAGCGGGGGCTCCACACCTTTCTACGAGCAGTACTTC. Amino acids: CASSDGTSGGSTPFYEQYF.

This clone has a handful of counts. The chain uses TRBV27 and TRBJ2-3, with 9 bases that match TRBD2. The germline V gene has CDR1 MNHEY and CDR2 SMNVEV (reference sequence). The CDR3 runs to 17 residues. Trimming cost V 3 bases and J 1 base; bases outside gene matches: 8. In DNA, the CDR3 is TGTGCCAGCAGTTTGTTTCATCAGCGGGGGGGCACAGATACGCAGTATTTT. It specifies CASSLFHQRGGTDTQYF.

This clone was seen repeatedly, ten times or more. This chain links TRBV28 with TRBJ1-2; possible D gene TRBD1, 6 bases. V lost 5 bases, J lost 7 bases, and 17 bases lay in between. This CDR3 contains 14 residues. In germline, CDR1 is MDHEN, CDR2 SYDVKM. Here the CDR3 DNA reads TGTGCCAGCAGTCAAATACAGGGCCTGTTTGGCTACACCTTC. This sequence encodes CASSQIQGLFGYTF.

The chain is built from TRBV29-1 and TRBJ2-1; D is unclear. Trimming shortened V by 3 bases and J by 0 bases, and 6 bases separated the two germline ends. Germline V lookup: CDR1 SQVTM, CDR2 ANQGSEA. The length of the CDR3 is 13 residues. For the CDR3, the DNA is TGCAGCGTTGAGGGAAGCTCCTACAATGAGCAGTTCTTC. Protein: CSVEGSSYNEQFF.

The chain employs TRBV2 and TRBJ2-4; 8 bases are shared with TRBD2. Germline trimming cut 6 bases from V and 12 bases from J; bases unmatched to any gene: 16. The CDR3 consists of 15 residues. CDR1 is SNHLY and CDR2 is FYNNEI in the germline V gene. CDR3 DNA: TGTGCCAGCAGCGTCAGGGGAGGGGCGGGGGGTCGTCAGTACTTC. Its protein product is CASSVRGGAGGRQYF.

The V gene is TRBV3-1, the J gene TRBJ2-1; no firm D call. Germline CDR1 reads LGHDT; CDR2 reads YNNKEL (reference sequence). This CDR3 spans 11 amino acids. With 4 bases removed from V and 9 bases from J, the gap between germline ends came to 7 bases. The CDR3 DNA reads as TGTGCCAGCAGCCTTGGGCTTGAGCAGTTCTTC. Its translation: CASSLGLEQFF.

Ten or more counts support this clone. The rearrangement links TRBV5-1 to TRBJ2-3; TRBD2 matches 9 bases. Germline CDR1 reads SGHRS; CDR2 reads YFSETQ. The CDR3 has 17 amino acids. J was trimmed by 5 bases and V by 0 bases; bases with no gene match: 10. Here the CDR3 reads CASSLAGGGAWGDTQYF. As DNA, the CDR3 is TGCGCCAGCAGCTTGGCTGGCGGGGGGGCCTGGGGAGATACGCAGTATTTT.

This clone was observed a single time. A much larger clone differs by one base, so this may be a read error. J is TRBJ1-1 and V is TRBV5-4; D is unresolved. The CDR3 contains 14 residues. CDR1 and CDR2 from the germline V gene are SGHNT and YYREEE (reference sequence). Trimming pared 0 bases from V and 7 bases from J, leaving 13 bases between. The CDR3 protein is CASSLELTYSEAFF. CDR3 coding DNA: TGTGCCAGCAGCTTGGAACTGACCTACAGTGAAGCTTTCTTT.

This clone was observed many times. The chain uses TRBV19 and TRBJ1-2, with 10 bases that match TRBD1. There are 14 residues in the CDR3. CDR1 and CDR2 (germline): LNHDA, SQIVND (reference sequence). Germline trimming cut 5 bases from V and 2 bases from J; bases unmatched to any gene: 2. The CDR3 DNA reads as TGTGCCAGTAGTGCGACAGGGGGCAACTATGGCTACACCTTC. It encodes CASSATGGNYGYTF.

Points on this clone: Mismatch with germline at one junction end may stem from a read error. CDR3 loop: CASSAEGGSNHPQHF. CDR3 nucleotides: TGTGCCAGCAGTGCCGAGGGGGGCAGCAATCATCCCCAGCATTTT. The chain is built from TRBV6-4 and TRBJ1-5; tentatively, D is TRBD1 (6 bases). Germline V gives CDR1 MRHNA, CDR2 SNTAGT. CDR3 size: 15 residues.

This clone was observed a few times. J is TRBJ2-5 and V is TRBV4-1; no clear D. The CDR3 consists of 13 residues. From germline, CDR1 is MGHRA and CDR2 YSYEKL. Trimming took 1 base from V and 4 from J, leaving 7 bases between them. The CDR3 bases are TGCGCCAGCAGCCAAGGATTCCGAGAGACCCAGTACTTC. Residues: CASSQGFRETQYF.

The V call is TRBV5-1, the J call TRBJ2-3; no clear D. V was cut by 3 bases and J by 0 bases, with 8 bases left in between. Germline lookup yields CDR1 SGHRS and CDR2 YFSETQ. CDR3 length equals 14 residues. Here the CDR3 reads CASSSGPSTDTQYF. The DNA of the CDR3 is TGCGCCAGCAGCTCCGGGCCGAGCACAGATACGCAGTATTTT. Full variable domain (rest looked up from reference TRBV5-1 and TRBJ2-3): KAGVTQTPRYLIKTRGQQVTLSCSPISGHRSVSWYQQTPGQGLQFLFEYFSETQRNKGNFPGRFSGRQFSNSRSEMNVSTLELGDSALYLCASSSGPSTDTQYFGPGTRLTVL.

V and J are TRBV2 and TRBJ2-1, with 11 bases matching TRBD1. This CDR3 contains 14 residues. In germline, CDR1 is SNHLY, CDR2 FYNNEI. Trimming took 5 bases from V and 7 from J; bases not matched to a gene: 4. This chain's CDR3 is CASSPGQGVNEQFF. The CDR3 nucleotides are TGTGCCAGCAGTCCGGGACAGGGGGTTAATGAGCAGTTCTTC.

This clone has only a few counts. The sample carries other DNA sequences with the same CDR3. This sequence joins TRBV7-6 and TRBJ2-5; D may match TRBD1 or TRBD2 (6 bases each). CDR3 length: 18 amino acids. From germline, CDR1 is SGHVS and CDR2 FNYEAQ. Deletions cut 1 base from V and 2 bases from J, with 20 bases between. The CDR3, as DNA: TGTGCCAGCAGCTTAGGGGGGGCTGAACCCCCTCAACAAGAGACCCAGTACTTC. Translation: CASSLGGAEPPQQETQYF.

The table lists this clone with many counts. This chain links TRBV10-3 with TRBJ2-5; 9 bases map to TRBD1. V lost 9 bases, J lost 5 bases, and 4 bases stayed unmatched. The CDR3 extends over 12 amino acids. CDR1 and CDR2 from the germline V gene are ENHRY and SYGVKD. DNA for the CDR3: TGTGCCATGGGACAGGGAACCGAGACCCAGTACTTC. Protein sequence: CAMGQGTETQYF.